The source of this TCR beta chain is a study of CD8+CD57+ T cells in acquired aplastic anemia. Template material for TCR beta VDJ and CDR3 profiling consisted of genomic DNA. MiXCR was run by TCRdb on the reads, yielding one entry per CDR3 protein. The sample carries fewer than 200,000 distinct CDR3 sequences, 71% recorded once. Selection for sequencing was limited to patients who had shown CD8+CD57+ cell expansion by flow cytometry. Germline lookup yields CDR1 SQVTM and CDR2 ANQGSEA. This CDR3 has 13 amino acids. V was shortened by 6 bases and J by 4 bases, with 13 bases between the two germline ends.

The sample comprised sorted CD4+, CD8+, or CD8+CD57+ T cells (not recorded which) from PBMCs. The chain carries TRBV29-1 and TRBJ2-1, with D perhaps TRBD1 or TRBD2 (5 bases each). The TCR sequence derives from a human donor with aplastic anemia. The CDR3 nucleotides are TGCAGCGTGAGGGGAGCTGGGTACAATGAGCAGTTCTTC. Its protein is CSVRGAGYNEQFF.